These 5 T cell receptor beta chains share one sample of origin, sequenced in a study of human T cells and chemical hapten exposure. Noted time point: patch test 1, 2 weeks after DPC sensitization. Sample treatment: therapeutic diphenylcyclopropenone sensitization with weekly scalp DPC. TCRdb used MiXCR to reprocess the RACE reads, holding one entry per CDR3 protein. The sample has 150,000 to 200,000 distinct CDR3 sequences; roughly 15% are singletons. This sample comprised whole blood, obtained in connection with sensitization to the hapten diphenylcyclopropenone (DPC). These receptors were obtained from a woman in her twenties or thirties with alopecia areata. Some clones in this sample may be carry-over from other donors' samples.

V usage is TRBV9 and J usage is TRBJ2-3; D unresolved. The ends were cut back, 0 bases at V and 2 bases at J, with 7 bases in the middle. The germline V gene encodes CDR1 SGDLS and CDR2 YYNGEE. The CDR3 extends over 14 amino acids. The CDR3 spells CASSVAGYTDTQYF. The CDR3 DNA reads TGTGCCAGCAGCGTAGCCGGATACACAGATACGCAGTATTTT.

This clonotype turned up a few times. The chain has TRBV27 and TRBJ2-1; TRBD2 agrees at 9 bases. The CDR3 spans 14 residues. The V segment lost 3 bases and the J segment 6 bases; nucleotides outside the gene matches: 3. From germline, CDR1 is MNHEY and CDR2 SMNVEV (reference sequence). DNA of the CDR3: TGTGCCAGCAGTTTCTGGCGGGAGGGCAATGAGCAGTTCTTC. This sequence encodes CASSFWREGNEQFF.

The V gene is TRBV12-3 or TRBV12-4, the J gene TRBJ2-1; 14 bases match TRBD2. The CDR3 sequence is 18 residues long. V lost 5 bases to trimming and J lost 0 bases; unmatched junction nucleotides: 6. CDR3 residues: CASSEGGLAGGSYNEQFF. The CDR3 DNA reads TGTGCCAGCAGTGAAGGAGGACTAGCGGGAGGCTCCTACAATGAGCAGTTCTTC.

This clonotype has a count of ten or more. The chain joins TRBV28 to TRBJ2-7; D is ambiguous. V was cut by 5 bases and J by 1 base, with 15 bases left in between. From germline, CDR1 is MDHEN and CDR2 SYDVKM. The CDR3 loop spans 15 amino acids. CDR3 nucleotides: TGTGCCAGCAGTACTCATGGAACAGCGTCCTACGAGCAGTACTTC. This translates into CASSTHGTASYEQYF.

This clonotype has only a few counts. This chain uses TRBV9 with TRBJ1-1; 9 bases align to TRBD1. This CDR3 has 16 amino acids. Germline CDR1 reads SGDLS; CDR2 reads YYNGEE. V dropped 2 bases and J dropped 5; count of bases not matched to a gene: 10. CDR3 loop: CASSVAPTGGWTEAFF. The CDR3 DNA is TGTGCCAGCAGCGTTGCCCCGACAGGGGGGTGGACTGAAGCTTTCTTT.